This TCR beta chain stems from a study of graft-versus-host responses after intestinal transplantation. Looking at the study overall: Each of the recipients got a multivisceral, liver-intestinal, or isolated intestinal transplant. General observations from the study: The authors found GvH clones in recipient marrow, some appearing first in ileum or blood.

Here immunoSEQ multiplex PCR was the method, and the copy in TCRdb shows in-frame clones only, minus some. The table has 100,000 to 120,000 clones, just under 95% seen once. CDR1 is SGHDT and CDR2 is YYEEEE in the germline V gene. The V and J ends lost 3 bases and 5 bases respectively, with 11 bases between them. This CDR3 has 13 amino acids. Notes on this clone: The antigen is undetermined.

The V and J genes are TRBV5-6 and TRBJ2-5; D might be TRBD1 (5 bases). The TCR originated in a human donor who received an intestinal transplant. The sequencing here drew on unstimulated CD8+ T cells sorted from spleen or lymph node cells, taken before intestinal transplant. In DNA form, the CDR3 reads TGTGCCAGCAGCTCTCAGGGCCTCGAGACCCAGTACTTC. This translates into CASSSQGLETQYF. Complete variable domain (other parts from reference TRBV5-6 and TRBJ2-5): DAGVTQSPTHLIKTRGQQVTLRCSPKSGHDTVSWYQQALGQGPQFIFQYYEEEERQRGNFPDRFSGHQFPNYSSELNVNALLLGDSALYLCASSSQGLETQYFGPGTRLLVL.